Following are 28 T cell receptor beta chains from one sample sequenced in a study of human T cells and chemical hapten exposure. Time point given: healthy volunteer bleed at 2 weeks. Someone pulled total RNA out of unfractionated whole blood. MiXCR was run by TCRdb on the RACE reads, yielding one entry per CDR3 protein. There are roughly 130,000 distinct CDR3 sequences in the sample; about 8.2% occur only once, and around 2% lies in the top ten. Input material: whole blood. Receptors were obtained from a male donor in good health. Some clones in this sample may be carry-over from other donors' samples.

This clonotype was seen more than once but under ten times. The chain carries TRBV3-1 and TRBJ2-3; D is ambiguous. The germline V and J ends were trimmed by 4 bases and 1 base, with 12 bases remaining between them. The CDR3 length is 15 residues. Germline V gene lookup returns CDR1 LGHDT and CDR2 YNNKEL (reference sequence). The CDR3 DNA follows: TGTGCCAGCAGCCTAGGTGGGCTACGCACAGATACGCAGTATTTT. This codes for CASSLGGLRTDTQYF.

Comments on this clonotype: This may be a read error: a much more frequent sequence differs by one nucleotide. V and J are TRBV7-7 and TRBJ2-5; D is undetermined. Germline values: CDR1 SSHAT, CDR2 FNYEAQ (reference sequence). This CDR3 has 15 amino acids. CDR3 DNA sequence: TGTGTCAGCAGCCCCACTGGTGTGGGAAAAGAGACCCAGTACTTC. This encodes CVSSPTGVGKETQYF.

At least ten counts were recorded for this clonotype. This sequence joins TRBV9 and TRBJ1-2; TRBD1 matches 7 bases. The ends lost 0 bases at V and 2 bases at J; junction bases unmatched: 4. Germline V gives CDR1 SGDLS, CDR2 YYNGEE. This CDR3 comprises 15 residues. The CDR3 bases are TGTGCCAGCAGCGTAGGGCGGGACAGCAACTATGGCTACACCTTC. It codes for CASSVGRDSNYGYTF. The variable domain in full, completed from reference TRBV9 and TRBJ1-2, reads DSGVTQTPKHLITATGQRVTLRCSPRSGDLSVYWYQQSLDQGLQFLIQYYNGEERAKGNILERFSAQQFPDLHSELNLSSLELGDSALYFCASSVGRDSNYGYTFGSGTRLTVV.

This clonotype occurred many times. V and J are TRBV6-5 and TRBJ1-1; D may be TRBD1 (5 bases). V was trimmed by 6 bases and J by 4 bases, leaving 24 bases between them. The CDR3 sequence is 17 residues long. Germline V CDR1 and CDR2: MNHEY, SVGAGI. CDR3 sequence: CASSRQPGRLTSTEAFF. In nucleotides, the CDR3 is TGTGCCAGCAGCAGGCAACCGGGACGTCTTACAAGCACTGAAGCTTTCTTT.

The chain uses TRBV21-1 and TRBJ1-2; TRBD1 was called by the table and not checked on the DNA. TRBV21-1 is a pseudogene locus. The CDR3 loop spans 15 amino acids. This chain's CDR3 is CASSKQPFPGYGYTF. CDR3 nucleotides: TGTGCCAGCAGCAAACAGCCATTTCCCGGCTATGGCTACACCTTC.

This clonotype has only a few counts. The chain recombines TRBV7-3 with TRBJ2-3, with 9 bases fitting TRBD2. This CDR3 is 14 amino acids long. CDR1 is SGHTA, CDR2 FQGTGA, per germline. The J segment lost 4 bases and the V segment lost 4 bases, leaving 3 bases of the junction unmatched. The CDR3 sequence is CASSSLAGADTQYF. The DNA of the CDR3 is TGTGCCAGCAGCTCCTTAGCGGGGGCAGATACGCAGTATTTT.

The chain employs TRBV12-3 or TRBV12-4 and TRBJ2-2, with D perhaps TRBD2 (6 bases). The CDR3 spans 16 residues. Trimming took off 5 bases at V and 4 bases at J, with 17 bases between the two ends. In DNA form, the CDR3 reads TGTGCCAGCAGTAACGGAAGACGGCGGGGCACCGGGGAGCTGTTTTTT. It translates to CASSNGRRRGTGELFF.

The genes are TRBV7-9 and TRBJ2-1, with a weak D call TRBD1 (6 bases). The CDR3 has 15 residues. Germline CDR1 and CDR2: SEHNR and FQNEAQ (reference sequence). Trimming cost V 5 bases and J 6 bases, with 17 bases left between them. The CDR3 coding sequence is TGTGCCAGCAGCAGCCGCGGCCCAGGGGTCAATGAGCAGTTCTTC. This sequence encodes CASSSRGPGVNEQFF.

This clonotype was observed a few times. The chain carries TRBV27 and TRBJ2-2; no clear D. Per germline, CDR1 MNHEY and CDR2 SMNVEV (reference sequence). V lost 5 bases and J 6 bases, leaving 25 bases between the germline ends. CDR3 length: 18 amino acids. The CDR3 is CASSHALGASSYPGELFF. CDR3 DNA sequence: TGTGCCAGCAGTCATGCGCTTGGAGCGTCTAGTTATCCCGGGGAGCTGTTTTTT.

This clonotype was counted a few times. The genes are TRBV3-1 and TRBJ1-4, with D hard to call. Germline V gives CDR1 LGHDT, CDR2 YNNKEL (reference sequence). This CDR3 contains 15 residues. Trimming left V 3 bases short and J 3 bases short, with 11 bases between. CDR3 sequence: CASSHYGVSNEKLFF. The CDR3 DNA is TGTGCCAGCAGCCACTACGGAGTATCTAATGAAAAACTGTTTTTT.

At least ten counts were recorded for this clonotype. The genes are TRBV5-6 and TRBJ2-7, with D unclear. CDR3 length: 12 residues. Germline CDR1 reads SGHDT; CDR2 reads YYEEEE. Trimming took 4 bases from V and 5 from J, leaving 10 bases between them. As DNA, the CDR3 is TGTGCCAGCAGCCTCCAAAGTAACGAGCAGTACTTC. Amino acids: CASSLQSNEQYF.

This clonotype was counted only a few times. The chain has TRBV29-1 and TRBJ1-1, with a weak D call TRBD1 (5 bases). This CDR3 comprises 14 residues. The germline V gene encodes CDR1 SQVTM and CDR2 ANQGSEA. V was cut by 2 bases and J by 0 bases, with 10 bases left in between. For the CDR3, the DNA is TGCAGCGTTGAAAGGGCAGGGATGAACACTGAAGCTTTCTTT. Amino acids: CSVERAGMNTEAFF.

This clonotype was seen only a few times. DNA for the CDR3: TGTGCCAGCAGTTACTCCGGTTCCGGGGAGCTGTTTTTT. Its translation is CASSYSGSGELFF. The gene calls are TRBV6-5 and TRBJ2-2; D gene unclear. This CDR3 spans 13 amino acids. Deletions cut 0 bases from V and 6 bases from J, with 5 bases between. Germline V CDR1 and CDR2: MNHEY, SVGAGI.

This clonotype was detected many times. This chain joins TRBV12-3 or TRBV12-4 and TRBJ1-6; 9 bases are shared with TRBD1. The V segment lost 6 bases and the J segment 10 bases; nucleotides outside the gene matches: 7. The length of the CDR3 is 14 residues. CDR3 in DNA: TGTGCCAGCAGGCCGGACAGGGGACGCTCACCCCTCCACTTT. It encodes CASRPDRGRSPLHF.

This clonotype was detected only a few times. V usage is TRBV14 and J usage is TRBJ2-4; no clear D gene. V lost 3 bases, J lost 5 bases, and 14 bases lay in between. The CDR3 is 15 residues long. Looked up from germline, CDR1 is SGHDN and CDR2 is FVKESK. Here the CDR3 DNA reads TGTGCCAGCAGCCAGCCATATGGGGTACAAAACATTCAGTACTTC. Protein sequence: CASSQPYGVQNIQYF.

In its sample, this clonotype was seen many times. V and J are TRBV10-2 and TRBJ2-1; 11 positions match TRBD2. Unmatched junction bases numbered 9, after V lost 8 bases and J lost 9 bases. In germline, CDR1 is WSHSY, CDR2 SAAADI. The CDR3 has 14 amino acids. The CDR3 nucleotides are TGCGCCAGCGGCCCACTAGCGGGAGCGGGTGAGCAGTTCTTC. This translates into CASGPLAGAGEQFF.

V and J are TRBV29-1 and TRBJ2-4, with D possibly matching TRBD2 (6 bases). CDR3 size: 17 residues. V lost 0 bases to trimming and J lost 6 bases, with 21 bases between them. CDR1 and CDR2 (germline): SQVTM, ANQGSEA. CDR3 in DNA: TGCAGCGTTGAAGATAGGGACCCCCGGGACTTCCGAAACATTCAGTACTTC. Protein sequence: CSVEDRDPRDFRNIQYF.

This clonotype was seen at least ten times. This chain links TRBV6-1 with TRBJ2-5, with 11 bases fitting TRBD2. The CDR3 consists of 16 residues. Germline CDR1 reads MNHNS; CDR2 reads SASEGT. Unmatched junction bases numbered 7, after V lost 3 bases and J lost 4 bases. In DNA form, the CDR3 reads TGTGCCAGCAGTGATTCGGCTAGCGGGGGGAGAGAGACCCAGTACTTC. It translates to CASSDSASGGRETQYF.

The rearrangement joins TRBV6-2 or TRBV6-3 to TRBJ1-5; TRBD1 matches at 9 bases. V lost 0 bases to trimming and J lost 4 bases; unmatched junction nucleotides: 4. The CDR3 covers 16 residues. Germline-derived CDR1 and CDR2 are MNHEY and SVGEGT. CDR3 nucleotides: TGTGCCAGCAGTTACTCGAGGGACAGGGTGAATCAGCCCCAGCATTTT. It specifies CASSYSRDRVNQPQHF.

The chain links TRBV6-5 to TRBJ1-1; D unclear. V lost 7 bases and J 4 bases, leaving 10 bases between the germline ends. Germline-derived CDR1 and CDR2 are MNHEY and SVGAGI. The CDR3 is 12 amino acids. Here the CDR3 DNA reads TGTGCCAGCACAAGTTTGAGCACTGAAGCTTTCTTT. The encoded protein is CASTSLSTEAFF.

This clonotype was seen more than once but under ten times. The DNA of the CDR3 is TGTGCCTGGAGTCGAGGGGTAGGACAGCCCCAGCATTTT. Translated: CAWSRGVGQPQHF. The rearrangement links TRBV30 to TRBJ1-5, with D perhaps TRBD1 (5 bases). Trimming stripped 2 bases from V and 7 bases from J, with 12 bases between. Germline V gene lookup returns CDR1 GTSNPN and CDR2 SVGIG (reference sequence). This CDR3 has 13 residues.

The rearrangement uses TRBV5-1 and TRBJ2-2; 7 bases align to TRBD2. CDR1 is SGHRS, CDR2 YFSETQ, per germline. The CDR3 consists of 17 residues. With 0 bases clipped from V and 1 base from J, the junction kept 6 bases outside the gene matches. The CDR3 DNA sequence: TGCGCCAGCAGCTTGGGTCCTAGCGGCCTGAACACCGGGGAGCTGTTTTTT. Protein: CASSLGPSGLNTGELFF.

In this sample, this clonotype turned up a few times. The V gene is TRBV20-1, the J gene TRBJ1-1; 8 bases map to TRBD1. J gave up 4 bases and V 2 bases, and 6 bases lay outside the gene matches. Germline assignment: CDR1 DFQATT and CDR2 SNEGSKA (reference sequence). There are 14 residues in the CDR3. The CDR3 protein is CSARTGQGGTEAFF. For the CDR3, the DNA is TGCAGTGCTAGAACAGGACAGGGCGGCACTGAAGCTTTCTTT.

This clonotype was detected only a few times. The chain is built from TRBV20-1 and TRBJ2-7; 14 positions match TRBD2. The CDR3 totals 17 residues. J gave up 1 base and V 5 bases, and 10 bases lay outside the gene matches. Germline-derived CDR1 and CDR2 are DFQATT and SNEGSKA (reference sequence). The CDR3 bases are TGCAGTGCTCCCGCCGTCGGACTAGCGGGGGGATCCTACGAGCAGTACTTC. Amino acids: CSAPAVGLAGGSYEQYF.

In its sample, this clonotype was seen many times. The chain carries TRBV20-1 and TRBJ1-5; D might be TRBD1 (5 bases). The V end lost 3 bases, the J end lost 4 bases, and 16 bases lay between the germline ends. In germline, CDR1 is DFQATT, CDR2 SNEGSKA (reference sequence). There are 15 residues in the CDR3. Here the CDR3 DNA reads TGCAGTGCTAGCCCTAGGGGTAAGGGGAATCAGCCCCAGCATTTT. It specifies CSASPRGKGNQPQHF.

Comment on this clonotype: Being one base from a much bigger clone, this may be a read error. The J gene is TRBJ2-2, the V gene TRBV4-3, with no clear D. The length of the CDR3 is 17 residues. Germline V gene lookup returns CDR1 LGHNA and CDR2 YSLEER. In DNA form, the CDR3 reads TGCGCCAGCAGCCAAGCACGGTTCAAACCGAACACCTGGGAGCTGTTTTTT. Its translation: CASSQARFKPNTWELFF.

This clonotype was seen ten or more times. The rearrangement joins TRBV20-1 to TRBJ1-1; D is ambiguous. This CDR3 comprises 12 residues. V was pared by 3 bases and J by 1 base, with 6 bases between. The V gene's germline CDR1 is DFQATT and CDR2 SNEGSKA (reference sequence). The CDR3 here is CSAREKNTEAFF. The CDR3 DNA reads as TGCAGTGCTAGGGAGAAGAACACTGAAGCTTTCTTT.

The rearrangement joins TRBV6-6 to TRBJ2-5, with 8 bases identical to TRBD2. The V segment lost 4 bases and the J segment 2 bases; nucleotides outside the gene matches: 3. The CDR3 loop spans 14 amino acids. Germline CDR1 reads MNHNY; CDR2 reads SVGAGI (reference sequence). The CDR3 sequence: CASSSAGAQETQYF. CDR3 coding DNA: TGTGCCAGCAGTTCAGCGGGAGCTCAAGAGACCCAGTACTTC.